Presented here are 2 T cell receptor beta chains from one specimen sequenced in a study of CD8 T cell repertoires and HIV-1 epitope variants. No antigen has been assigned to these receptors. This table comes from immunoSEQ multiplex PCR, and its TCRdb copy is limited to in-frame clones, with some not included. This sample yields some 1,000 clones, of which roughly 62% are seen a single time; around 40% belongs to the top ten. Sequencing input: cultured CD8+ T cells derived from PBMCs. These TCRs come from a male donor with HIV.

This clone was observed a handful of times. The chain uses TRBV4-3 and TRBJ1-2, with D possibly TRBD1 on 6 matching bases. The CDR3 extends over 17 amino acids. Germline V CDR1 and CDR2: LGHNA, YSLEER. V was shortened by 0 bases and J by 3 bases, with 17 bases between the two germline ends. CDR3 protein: CASSQEVGQGLYYGYTF. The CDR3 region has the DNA TGCGCCAGCAGCCAAGAGGTCGGGCAGGGGTTGTACTATGGCTACACCTTC.

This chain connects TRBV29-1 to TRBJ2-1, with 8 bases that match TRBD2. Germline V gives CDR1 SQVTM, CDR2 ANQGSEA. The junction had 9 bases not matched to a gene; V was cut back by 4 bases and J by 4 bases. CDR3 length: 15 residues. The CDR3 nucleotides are TGCAGCGTTGCAGCGGGAGAACTCACTTACAATGAGCAGTTCTTC. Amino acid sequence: CSVAAGELTYNEQFF.